Presented here are 26 T cell receptor beta chains from one specimen sequenced in a study of CD8+ T cells in alopecia areata (dated by TCRdb to 2017 to 2018). The library was prepared using the immunoSEQ multiplex PCR assay. To provide template for TCR sequencing, every sample had RNA extracted and reverse transcribed into cDNA. The table comes from immuneACCESS by way of TCRdb, which keeps in-frame sequences with V and J called. Part of the clones is missing from these tables; in studies checked, under half for an unresolved V gene and the rest for unknown reasons. Within this sample are 180,000 or so clones, with approximately 59% of them counted one time only. Of the sample, about a sixth falls within the top ten clones. The label giving this sample's treatment or condition can be read as: oral pan-JAK inhibitor, 5-10 mg twice daily. The material was CD4+ T cells sorted from blood, obtained at week 56, from a patient treated with tofacitinib. These receptor sequences come from a human donor with alopecia areata.

This rearrangement joins TRBV7-2 to TRBJ2-7, with D uncertain. The CDR3 length is 13 residues. Deletions cut 4 bases from V and 3 bases from J, with 10 bases between. In germline, CDR1 is SGHTA, CDR2 FQGNSA. The CDR3 loop reads CASSSRPRYEQYF. The DNA of the CDR3 is TGTGCCAGCAGCTCCCGCCCCCGCTACGAGCAGTACTTC.

The rearrangement uses TRBV4-2 and TRBJ2-5, with 7 bases matching TRBD2. This CDR3 is 14 amino acids long. The germline gives CDR1 LGHNA, CDR2 YNFKEQ. Trimming cost V 4 bases and J 0 bases; bases outside gene matches: 2. The CDR3: CASSPGLDQETQYF. DNA for the CDR3: TGTGCCAGCAGCCCCGGACTAGACCAAGAGACCCAGTACTTC.

The V call is TRBV15, the J call TRBJ1-6; D ambiguous. Trimming removed 0 bases from V and 10 bases from J, with 7 bases in between. The CDR3 consists of 13 residues. Germline lookup yields CDR1 LNHNV and CDR2 YYDKDF (reference sequence). The CDR3 sequence is CATSRDRLSPLHF. In nucleotides, the CDR3 is TGTGCCACCAGCAGAGATCGGTTGTCACCCCTCCACTTT.

This chain connects TRBV30 to TRBJ2-1; 10 bases are a match to TRBD2. Trimming at V came to 5 bases and at J to 3 bases, leaving 4 bases not matched to a gene. The CDR3 contains 14 residues. CDR1 is GTSNPN and CDR2 is SVGIG in the germline V gene (reference sequence). The CDR3 sequence: CAWDSGGNYNEQFF. CDR3 nucleotide sequence: TGTGCCTGGGATAGCGGGGGGAACTACAATGAGCAGTTCTTC.

J is TRBJ1-6 and V is TRBV7-9; D is ambiguous. V lost 5 bases, J lost 8 bases, and 4 bases lay in between. The CDR3 covers 11 residues. Per the germline V gene, CDR1 is SEHNR and CDR2 is FQNEAQ (reference sequence). The CDR3 coding sequence is TGTGCCAGCAGCCGCGATTCACCCCTCCACTTT. Encoded protein: CASSRDSPLHF.

The chain couples TRBV19 to TRBJ1-5; the D is unclear. V was clipped by 9 bases and J by 2 bases, with 14 bases between them. The CDR3 totals 14 residues. The germline V gene encodes CDR1 LNHDA and CDR2 SQIVND (reference sequence). The CDR3 nucleotides read TGTGCCAGCAACGACTGGGTTCGCAATCAGCCCCAGCATTTT. Translation: CASNDWVRNQPQHF.

This clone was counted a single time. Written as DNA, the CDR3 is TGTGCCAGCAGCTTAGTGTCCAGGGGAAACAACACCATATATTTT. This translates into CASSLVSRGNNTIYF. J is TRBJ1-3 and V is TRBV7-8; a possible D gene is TRBD1 (6 bases). Per the germline V gene, CDR1 is SGHVS and CDR2 is FQNEAQ. This CDR3 region has 15 residues. Trimming cost V 1 base and J 7 bases, with 14 bases left between them.

This clone came up a few times. The CDR3 nucleotides are TGCGCCAGCAGCCCTGGGACCTCATCGGAGACCCAGTACTTC. Translating gives CASSPGTSSETQYF. The J gene is TRBJ2-5, the V gene TRBV5-1; D tentatively reads TRBD1 or TRBD2 (5 bases each). Per the germline V gene, CDR1 is SGHRS and CDR2 is YFSETQ. V lost 4 bases and J 5 bases, leaving 15 bases between the germline ends. CDR3 size: 14 residues.

In this sample, this clone turned up once. Written as DNA, the CDR3 is TGCAGCGTCCTGTTTGAGAGAAACACCATATATTTT. This gives the protein CSVLFERNTIYF. The rearrangement links TRBV29-1 to TRBJ1-3, with D uncertain. The germline gives CDR1 SQVTM, CDR2 ANQGSEA. The CDR3 is made up of 12 amino acids. The V end lost 6 bases, the J end lost 5 bases, and 11 bases lay between the germline ends.

This clone was recorded a few times. The chain links TRBV6-5 to TRBJ1-2; TRBD1 agrees at 7 bases. This CDR3 is built from 14 residues. Germline loops: CDR1 MNHEY, CDR2 SVGAGI. The junction had 8 bases not matched to a gene; V was cut back by 3 bases and J by 7 bases. CDR3 loop: CASSYGGGLVGYTF. DNA of the CDR3: TGTGCCAGCAGTTATGGAGGGGGCCTTGTTGGCTACACCTTC.

V gene TRBV30 combines with J gene TRBJ2-1, with D possibly matching TRBD1 (6 bases). Germline V gene sequence: CDR1 GTSNPN, CDR2 SVGIG (reference sequence). With 3 bases removed from V and 3 bases from J, the gap between germline ends came to 9 bases. The CDR3 is 13 amino acids. This CDR3 is CAWSTQGYNEQFF. CDR3 coding DNA: TGTGCCTGGAGCACACAGGGCTACAATGAGCAGTTCTTC.

The rearrangement uses TRBV7-8 and TRBJ2-7; 12 bases fit TRBD1. This CDR3 spans 15 amino acids. The trim removed 5 bases at V and 5 bases at J, leaving 7 bases unmatched. Germline lookup yields CDR1 SGHVS and CDR2 FQNEAQ. The CDR3: CASSPGTGGFHEQYF. CDR3 in DNA: TGTGCCAGCAGCCCCGGGACAGGGGGCTTTCACGAGCAGTACTTC.

This clone occurred many times. This CDR3 reads CASSYGTSGGNLADTQYF. CDR3 sequence (DNA): TGTGCCAGCAGCTACGGGACTAGCGGGGGGAATCTTGCAGATACGCAGTATTTT. The rearrangement links TRBV7-6 to TRBJ2-3; 15 positions agree with TRBD2. This CDR3 has 18 residues. Germline CDR1 is SGHVS and CDR2 is FNYEAQ. Trimming at V came to 4 bases and at J to 4 bases, leaving 9 bases not matched to a gene.

This chain links TRBV7-2 with TRBJ2-1; D is unresolved. Germline lookup yields CDR1 SGHTA and CDR2 FQGNSA. V lost 5 bases and J 5 bases, leaving 13 bases between the germline ends. The CDR3 totals 14 residues. CDR3 region: CASSPRRNNNEQFF. CDR3 coding DNA: TGTGCCAGCAGCCCACGAAGGAACAACAATGAGCAGTTCTTC.

V gene TRBV7-2 combines with J gene TRBJ1-3; D unresolved. Between the trimmed V and J ends, which lost 1 base and 7 bases, there was a span of 8 bases. This CDR3 contains 13 residues. Germline V gives CDR1 SGHTA, CDR2 FQGNSA. The CDR3 coding sequence is TGTGCCAGCAGCTTAGTCCGGGAGAACACCATATATTTT. It is translated as CASSLVRENTIYF.

CDR3 DNA sequence: TGTGCCAGCACCCCATTGACAGGGAACCAAAACATTCAGTACTTC. This translates into CASTPLTGNQNIQYF. The chain couples TRBV6-5 to TRBJ2-4; 7 nucleotides line up with TRBD1. Germline V gene sequence: CDR1 MNHEY, CDR2 SVGAGI. This CDR3 is built from 15 residues. V shed 7 bases and J 5 bases; nucleotides not matched to a gene: 11.

In this sample, this clone turned up once. In DNA, the CDR3 is TGTGCCAGTAGGGACGGACCTAATGAAAAACTGTTTTTT. This gives the protein CASRDGPNEKLFF. V and J are TRBV30 and TRBJ1-4, with D perhaps matching TRBD1 (5 bases). Germline V gives CDR1 GTSNPN, CDR2 SVGIG (reference sequence). This CDR3 is built from 13 residues. V shed 8 bases and J shed 3 bases, with 13 bases lying between them.

This clone was counted only a few times. The chain has TRBV29-1 and TRBJ2-3, with 10 bases fitting TRBD1. J lost 2 bases, V lost 3 bases, and 5 bases had no gene match. Germline V lookup: CDR1 SQVTM, CDR2 ANQGSEA. This CDR3 is built from 15 residues. The CDR3 DNA reads as TGCAGCGTTGATGGACAGGGGGGGAACACAGATACGCAGTATTTT. It yields the protein CSVDGQGGNTDTQYF.

The sample holds a few counts of this clone. The chain joins TRBV7-8 to TRBJ2-3; D remains unclear. This CDR3 has 12 amino acids. V lost 1 base and J 8 bases, leaving 7 bases between the germline ends. Germline CDR1 is SGHVS and CDR2 is FQNEAQ. The CDR3 region has the DNA TGTGCCAGCAGCTTAGGGATGGGTACGCAGTATTTT. This gives the protein CASSLGMGTQYF.

This clone was detected once. The rearrangement uses TRBV29-1 and TRBJ2-3, with D maybe TRBD2 (6 bases). V lost 5 bases and J lost 1, with 10 bases in between. The CDR3 totals 13 residues. CDR1 is SQVTM and CDR2 is ANQGSEA in the germline V gene. The CDR3 spells CSVLWRGTDTQYF. DNA for the CDR3: TGCAGCGTTCTTTGGAGGGGCACAGATACGCAGTATTTT.

V gene TRBV6-1 combines with J gene TRBJ1-4; D remains unclear. The CDR3 spans 12 residues. V was shortened by 3 bases and J by 11 bases, with 10 bases between the two germline ends. CDR1 is MNHNS, CDR2 SASEGT, per germline. DNA of the CDR3: TGTGCCAGCAGTGACAGATTGAGGAAACTGTTTTTT. The encoded protein is CASSDRLRKLFF.

The sample holds a few counts of this clone. The chain is built from TRBV4-2 and TRBJ1-5; TRBD1 is a possible D gene (5 bases). CDR1 and CDR2 (germline): LGHNA, YNFKEQ. The CDR3 runs to 17 residues. With 0 bases removed from V and 6 bases from J, the gap between germline ends came to 18 bases. The CDR3 DNA reads TGTGCCAGCAGCCAAGACACTCCAGGGTCGATAGTTCAGCCCCAGCATTTT. It yields the protein CASSQDTPGSIVQPQHF.

CDR3 coding DNA: TGTGCCAGCAGCTTGGTGCAGGAACAGCCCCAGCATTTT. Translation gives CASSLVQEQPQHF. The J gene is TRBJ1-5, the V gene TRBV5-6; no reliable D call. V was trimmed by 0 bases and J by 7 bases, leaving 8 bases between them. The CDR3 is made up of 13 amino acids. Germline loops: CDR1 SGHDT, CDR2 YYEEEE.

This clone was seen once. The chain is built from TRBV29-1 and TRBJ2-3; 9 bases map to TRBD1. V lost 6 bases and J lost 2; bases outside the gene matches: 12. The CDR3 extends over 16 amino acids. Looked up from germline, CDR1 is SQVTM and CDR2 is ANQGSEA. The DNA of the CDR3 is TGCAGCGTCCAGTACCGGACAGGGGACCTCACAGATACGCAGTATTTT. Its translation: CSVQYRTGDLTDTQYF.

The chain combines TRBV6-1 with TRBJ1-3; possibly TRBD1 for D (5 bases). With 2 bases removed from V and 4 bases from J, the gap between germline ends came to 12 bases. Germline values: CDR1 MNHNS, CDR2 SASEGT. This CDR3 region has 15 residues. CDR3 residues: CASSENPQDGNTIYF. The CDR3 coding sequence is TGTGCCAGCAGTGAAAACCCACAGGACGGAAACACCATATATTTT.

This clone was seen a few times. This sequence joins TRBV2 and TRBJ2-1; no reliable D call. V was clipped by 7 bases and J by 8 bases, with 9 bases between them. The CDR3 covers 11 residues. CDR1 SNHLY and CDR2 FYNNEI come from the germline V gene. CDR3 bases: TGTGCCAGCACCCTCCGCCATGAGCAGTTCTTC. Its translation is CASTLRHEQFF.